This TCR beta chain was observed in a study of T cell responses to AZD1222 COVID-19 vaccine. Overall study findings and caveats: Sampling that yielded the repertoires occurred only after the peak T cell response. Spike-wide vaccine-associated CD4 TCRs dominated at 160-218 and 743-854.

The data were produced by immunoSEQ multiplex PCR, yet TCRdb's version contains in-frame clones alone and is incomplete. The repertoire holds 68,000 or so clones, with 88% as singletons. Points on this clone: Its antigen remains unknown.

Germline V lookup: CDR1 LGHNA, CDR2 YSLEER. There are 16 residues in the CDR3. Trimming pared 1 base from V and 4 bases from J, leaving 16 bases between. The chain joins TRBV4-3 to TRBJ1-2; no firm D call. Specimen: peripheral blood, collected on day 0 of AZD1222 vaccination. The source is an adult in good health. In nucleotides, the CDR3 is TGCGCCAGCAGCCAAGCCGATATAACTGCTACCTATGGCTACACCTTC. Its protein product is CASSQADITATYGYTF.